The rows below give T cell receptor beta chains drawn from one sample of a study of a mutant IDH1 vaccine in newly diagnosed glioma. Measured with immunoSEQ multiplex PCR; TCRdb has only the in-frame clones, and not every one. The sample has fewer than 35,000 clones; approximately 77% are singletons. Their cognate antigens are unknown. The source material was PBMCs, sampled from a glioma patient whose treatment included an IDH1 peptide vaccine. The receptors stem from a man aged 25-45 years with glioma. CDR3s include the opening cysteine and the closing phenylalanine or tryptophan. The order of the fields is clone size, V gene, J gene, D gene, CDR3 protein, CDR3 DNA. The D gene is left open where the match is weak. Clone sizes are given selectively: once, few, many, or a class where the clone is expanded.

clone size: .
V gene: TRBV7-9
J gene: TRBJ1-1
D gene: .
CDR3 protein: CASSLGRTEAFF
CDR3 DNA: TGTGCCAGCAGCCTCGGCCGAACTGAAGCTTTCTTT

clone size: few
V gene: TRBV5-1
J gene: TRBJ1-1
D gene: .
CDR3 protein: CASSFRDTKAFF
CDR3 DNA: TGCGCCAGCAGCTTCCGGGACACGAAAGCTTTCTTT

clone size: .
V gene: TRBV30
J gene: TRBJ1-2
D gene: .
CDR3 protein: CAWSLNPPTGRNYGYTF
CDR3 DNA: TGTGCCTGGAGCCTAAACCCCCCGACAGGAAGGAACTATGGCTACACCTTC

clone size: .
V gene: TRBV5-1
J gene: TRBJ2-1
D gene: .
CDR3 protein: CASSFLESSYNEQFF
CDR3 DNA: TGCGCCAGCAGCTTCTTGGAGAGCTCCTACAATGAGCAGTTCTTC

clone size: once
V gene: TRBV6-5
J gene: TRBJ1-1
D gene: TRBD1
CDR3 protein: CASSWGQGTEAFF
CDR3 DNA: TGTGCCAGCAGTTGGGGACAGGGGACTGAAGCTTTCTTT

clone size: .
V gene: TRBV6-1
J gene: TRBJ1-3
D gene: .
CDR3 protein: CASSEAGLSGNTIYF
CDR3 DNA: TGTGCCAGCAGTGAAGCGGGACTCTCTGGAAACACCATATATTTT

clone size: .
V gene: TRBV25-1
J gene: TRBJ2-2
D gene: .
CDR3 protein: CASRGVNTGELFF
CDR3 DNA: TGTGCCAGCCGGGGAGTTAACACCGGGGAGCTGTTTTTT

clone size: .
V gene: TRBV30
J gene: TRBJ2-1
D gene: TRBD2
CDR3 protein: CASLGGGPNEQFF
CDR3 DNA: TGTGCCTCCCTGGGGGGAGGGCCCAATGAGCAGTTCTTC

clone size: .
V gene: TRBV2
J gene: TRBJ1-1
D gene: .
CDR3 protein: CASSTTAWVNTEAFF
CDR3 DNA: TGTGCCAGCAGTACGACAGCGTGGGTGAACACTGAAGCTTTCTTT

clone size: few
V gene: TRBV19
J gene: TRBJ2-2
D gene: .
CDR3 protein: CASRKDSGTGELFF
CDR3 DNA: TGTGCCAGTAGAAAAGACAGCGGCACCGGGGAGCTGTTTTTT

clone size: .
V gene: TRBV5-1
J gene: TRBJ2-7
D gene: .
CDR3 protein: CASSATGYEQYF
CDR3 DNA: TGCGCCAGCAGCGCAACAGGGTACGAGCAGTACTTC

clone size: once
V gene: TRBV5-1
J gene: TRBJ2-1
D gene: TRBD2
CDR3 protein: CATSAGTNYYNEQFF
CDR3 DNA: TGCGCCACGAGTGCCGGGACTAACTACTACAATGAGCAGTTCTTC

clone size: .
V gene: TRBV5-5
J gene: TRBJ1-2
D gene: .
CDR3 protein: CASSLEQGLKRGYTF
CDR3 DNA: TGTGCCAGCAGCTTGGAGCAGGGCTTAAAGCGTGGCTACACCTTC

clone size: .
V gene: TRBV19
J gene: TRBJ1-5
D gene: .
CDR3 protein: CASSIVQGGQAQHF
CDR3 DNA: TGTGCCAGTAGTATAGTCCAGGGAGGGCAGGCCCAGCATTTT

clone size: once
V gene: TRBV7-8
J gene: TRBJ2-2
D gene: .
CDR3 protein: CASSFPGRANTGELFF
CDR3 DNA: TGTGCCAGCAGCTTCCCCGGTCGCGCGAACACCGGGGAGCTGTTTTTT

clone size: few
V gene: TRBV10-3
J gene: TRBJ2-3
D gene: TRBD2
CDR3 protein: CASKDSLAGGGTDTQYF
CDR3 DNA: TGTGCCAGCAAGGACAGCCTAGCGGGAGGTGGAACAGATACGCAGTATTTT

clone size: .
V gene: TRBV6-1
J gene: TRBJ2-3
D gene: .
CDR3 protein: CASSVRDGTDTQYF
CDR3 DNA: TGTGCCAGCAGTGTTAGGGACGGGACAGATACGCAGTATTTT

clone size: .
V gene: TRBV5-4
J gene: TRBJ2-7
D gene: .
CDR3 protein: CASSLGVRSDYEQYF
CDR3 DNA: TGTGCCAGCAGCTTGGGGGTTAGGTCGGATTACGAGCAGTACTTC

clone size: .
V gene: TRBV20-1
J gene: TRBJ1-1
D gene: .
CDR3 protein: CSASKNTEAFF
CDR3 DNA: TGCAGTGCTTCTAAGAACACTGAAGCTTTCTTT

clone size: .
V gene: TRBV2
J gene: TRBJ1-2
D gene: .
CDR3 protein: CASSNSAGYTF
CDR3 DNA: TGTGCCAGCTCTAACTCTGCTGGCTACACCTTC

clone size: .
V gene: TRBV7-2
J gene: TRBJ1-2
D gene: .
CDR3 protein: CASSLTVYGYTF
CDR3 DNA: TGTGCCAGCAGTCTGACCGTTTATGGCTACACCTTC

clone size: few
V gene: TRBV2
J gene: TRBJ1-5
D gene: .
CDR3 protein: CASRFQDQPQHF
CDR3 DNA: TGTGCCAGCAGGTTCCAAGATCAGCCCCAGCATTTT

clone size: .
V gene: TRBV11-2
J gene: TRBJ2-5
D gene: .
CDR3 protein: CASSLDLPQETQYF
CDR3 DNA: TGTGCCAGCAGCTTAGATCTACCCCAAGAGACCCAGTACTTC

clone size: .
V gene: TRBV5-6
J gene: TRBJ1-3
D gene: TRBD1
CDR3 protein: CASTLGQGLSGNTIYF
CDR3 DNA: TGTGCCAGCACCCTAGGACAGGGCCTCTCTGGAAACACCATATATTTT

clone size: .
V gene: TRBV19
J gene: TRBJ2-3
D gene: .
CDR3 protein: CASSIGASDTQYF
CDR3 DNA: TGTGCCAGTAGTATCGGGGCCTCAGATACGCAGTATTTT

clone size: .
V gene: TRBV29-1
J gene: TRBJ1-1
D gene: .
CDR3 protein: CSVFPGDTEAFF
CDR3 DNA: TGCAGCGTATTTCCAGGGGACACTGAAGCTTTCTTT

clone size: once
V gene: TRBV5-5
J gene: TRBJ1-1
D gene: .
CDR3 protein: CASRLDDGRRTEAFF
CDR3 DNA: TGTGCCAGCAGGTTGGACGACGGTAGAAGGACTGAAGCTTTCTTT

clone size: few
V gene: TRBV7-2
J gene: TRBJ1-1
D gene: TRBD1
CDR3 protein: CASSARTGLHEAFF
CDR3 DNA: TGTGCCAGCAGCGCCAGGACAGGGCTACATGAAGCTTTCTTT

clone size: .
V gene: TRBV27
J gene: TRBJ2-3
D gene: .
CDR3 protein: CASSPTVEDTQYF
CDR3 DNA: TGTGCCAGCAGCCCGACTGTGGAGGATACGCAGTATTTT

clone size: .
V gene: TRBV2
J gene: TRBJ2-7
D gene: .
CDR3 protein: CASSVSRLPAEQYF
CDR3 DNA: TGTGCCAGCAGTGTATCCCGGCTACCCGCCGAGCAGTACTTC

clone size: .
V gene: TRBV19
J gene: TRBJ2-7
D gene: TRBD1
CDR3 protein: CASSIQGVRDEQYF
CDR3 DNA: TGTGCCAGTAGTATACAGGGGGTCCGCGACGAGCAGTACTTC

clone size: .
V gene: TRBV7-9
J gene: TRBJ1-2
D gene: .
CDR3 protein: CAIPRGGYGYTF
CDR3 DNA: TGTGCCATTCCCCGGGGGGGCTATGGCTACACCTTC

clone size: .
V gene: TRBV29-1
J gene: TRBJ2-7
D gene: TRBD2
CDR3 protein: CSVGGRGGRAAEQYF
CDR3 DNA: TGCAGCGTTGGAGGCCGTGGGGGGAGGGCGGCTGAGCAGTACTTC

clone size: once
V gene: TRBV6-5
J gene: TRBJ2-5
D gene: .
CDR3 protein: CASSQDPGLETQYF
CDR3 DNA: TGTGCCAGCAGCCAAGACCCGGGGCTAGAGACCCAGTACTTC

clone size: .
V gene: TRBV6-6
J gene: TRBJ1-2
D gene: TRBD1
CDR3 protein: CASSYLKTGAWGYTF
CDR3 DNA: TGTGCCAGCAGTTACCTCAAAACAGGGGCGTGGGGCTACACCTTC

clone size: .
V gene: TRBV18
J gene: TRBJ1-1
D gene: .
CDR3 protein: CASSPWTRNTEAFF
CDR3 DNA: TGTGCCAGCTCACCATGGACAAGGAACACTGAAGCTTTCTTT

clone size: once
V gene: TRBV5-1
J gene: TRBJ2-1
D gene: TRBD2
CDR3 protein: CASSLFGTSSYNEQFF
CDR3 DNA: TGCGCCAGCAGCTTGTTCGGGACTAGCTCCTACAATGAGCAGTTCTTC

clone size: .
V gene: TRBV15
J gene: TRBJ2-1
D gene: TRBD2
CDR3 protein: CATSRDKTSGRAFSYNEQFF
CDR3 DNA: TGTGCCACCAGCAGAGATAAGACTAGCGGGAGGGCCTTTTCCTACAATGAGCAGTTCTTC

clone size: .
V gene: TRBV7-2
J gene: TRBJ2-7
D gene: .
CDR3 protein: CASTQGSRARTGEQYF
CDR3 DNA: TGTGCCAGCACCCAGGGGTCTCGCGCGAGGACGGGAGAGCAGTACTTC

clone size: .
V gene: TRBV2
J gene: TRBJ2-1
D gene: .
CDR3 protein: CASKGDANEQFF
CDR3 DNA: TGTGCCAGCAAGGGGGACGCCAATGAGCAGTTCTTC

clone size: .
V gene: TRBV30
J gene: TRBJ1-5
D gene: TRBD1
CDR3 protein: CAWTPDRGQPQHF
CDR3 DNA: TGTGCCTGGACTCCGGACAGGGGTCAGCCCCAGCATTTT

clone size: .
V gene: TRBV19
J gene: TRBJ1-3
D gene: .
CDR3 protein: CASRPGRPGIGNTIYF
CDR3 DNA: TGTGCCAGTAGGCCGGGACGCCCGGGGATTGGAAACACCATATATTTT

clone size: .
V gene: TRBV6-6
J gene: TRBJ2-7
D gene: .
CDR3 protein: CASSYEAGTPYEQYF
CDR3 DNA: TGTGCCAGCAGTTACGAAGCGGGTACCCCCTACGAGCAGTACTTC

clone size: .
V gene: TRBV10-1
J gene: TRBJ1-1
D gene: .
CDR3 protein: CASRGGYTPRTEAFF
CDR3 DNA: TGCGCCAGCAGGGGGGGTTATACCCCTCGGACTGAAGCTTTCTTT

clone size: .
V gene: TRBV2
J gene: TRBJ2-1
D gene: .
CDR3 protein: CASKRLVEPYNEQFF
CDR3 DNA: TGTGCCAGCAAAAGACTAGTTGAGCCCTACAATGAGCAGTTCTTC